Listed below are T cell receptor beta chains from one sample, sequenced in a study of blood T cell repertoires in COVID-19. Some clones are missing from TCRdb's copy, which holds only in-frame ones; the method was immunoSEQ multiplex PCR. The sample shows about 15,000 clones, 70% to 90% of them seen only once. Input material: peripheral blood. Every receptor here comes from a man aged 65 to 79 in a cohort sampled during active COVID-19. Each CDR3 is given with its conserved first and last residue. The order of the fields is CDR3 protein, clone size, V gene, J gene. Only part of the rows carry a size: once, few, many, or a class if the clone is expanded.

CASRDRLEVKTYEQYF	-	TRBV28	TRBJ2-7
CATMGGAGETQYF	-	TRBV7-2	TRBJ2-5
CASSGTGGFLAEQYF	-	TRBV6-5	TRBJ2-7
CASSTPQSYEQYF	once	TRBV28	TRBJ2-7
CASSFEVTEAFF	-	TRBV28	TRBJ1-1
CASTPIGRSTEAFF	-	TRBV6-5	TRBJ1-1
CASSLILAGGHEQFF	-	TRBV7-3	TRBJ2-1
CSGGRMNTEAFF	once	TRBV29-1	TRBJ1-1
CASRPTGGQEKLFF	-	TRBV28	TRBJ1-4
CASSPGTSNSYNEQFF	few	TRBV5-1	TRBJ2-1
CASREAGGDYEQYF	-	TRBV19	TRBJ2-7
CASSLAGTSGNTIYF	-	TRBV7-9	TRBJ1-3
CAISESTGSNQPQHF	-	TRBV10-3	TRBJ1-5
CASSRQGNQPQHF	-	TRBV5-8	TRBJ1-5
CASSLLIETDTQYF	-	TRBV7-9	TRBJ2-3
CASRTSGRSETQYF	-	TRBV5-4	TRBJ2-5
CASSLVSRGASNTGELFF	-	TRBV7-2	TRBJ2-2
CASSRDRGADTQYF	-	TRBV11-2	TRBJ2-3
CAISEQTSGTGVDTQYF	-	TRBV10-3	TRBJ2-3
CASSEVGLADNEQFF	-	TRBV6-1	TRBJ2-1
CASSFGQGGYNEQFF	-	TRBV5-8	TRBJ2-1
CATSRALLGRDEGKNEQFF	-	TRBV15	TRBJ2-1
CASSVSFNQPQHF	-	TRBV19	TRBJ1-5
CASSLAGGTDTQYF	once	TRBV13	TRBJ2-3
CASSNTNTGELFF	-	TRBV6-2/TRBV6-3	TRBJ2-2
CASSLWPGRGNQETQYF	-	TRBV28	TRBJ2-5
CASSEGGGWADTEAFF	-	TRBV6-1	TRBJ1-1
CASIQGAGGQETQYF	-	TRBV7-9	TRBJ2-5
CASSVGLAGGPTRPTDTQYF	-	TRBV9	TRBJ2-3
CAIRTGEASREAFF	-	TRBV10-3	TRBJ1-1
CASRTTGGDTQYF	-	TRBV6-5	TRBJ2-3
CASTSSGSSYNSPLHF	once	TRBV28	TRBJ1-6
CASSQRAGGFYEQYF	-	TRBV7-2	TRBJ2-7
CASSAKGDRADTQYF	-	TRBV9	TRBJ2-3
CASSQGTGYNSPLHF	-	TRBV4-1	TRBJ1-6
CASSLNRGQNGYTF	-	TRBV27	TRBJ1-2
CASTLTAERRGETQYF	-	TRBV4-1	TRBJ2-5
CATSDPGGAQETQYF	-	TRBV24-1	TRBJ2-5
CASSLVSQLLAKNIQYF	-	TRBV7-2	TRBJ2-4
CASSTRRGSEAFF	-	TRBV6-5	TRBJ1-1